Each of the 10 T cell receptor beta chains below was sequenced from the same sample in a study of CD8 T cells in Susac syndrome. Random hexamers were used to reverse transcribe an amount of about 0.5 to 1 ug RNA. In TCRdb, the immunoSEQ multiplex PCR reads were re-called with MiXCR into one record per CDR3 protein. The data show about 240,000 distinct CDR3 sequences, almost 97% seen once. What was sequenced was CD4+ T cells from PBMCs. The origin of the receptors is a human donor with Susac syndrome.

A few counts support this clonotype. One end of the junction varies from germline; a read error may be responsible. CDR3 loop: CASSLEGQGYNEQFF. The DNA for the CDR3 is TGTGCTAGCAGCTTAGAGGGACAGGGGTACAATGAGCAGTTCTTC. The chain carries TRBV7-7 and TRBJ2-1; 10 nucleotides agree with TRBD1. The CDR3 loop spans 15 amino acids. Germline V gene data show CDR1 as SSHAT and CDR2 as FNYEAQ (reference sequence).

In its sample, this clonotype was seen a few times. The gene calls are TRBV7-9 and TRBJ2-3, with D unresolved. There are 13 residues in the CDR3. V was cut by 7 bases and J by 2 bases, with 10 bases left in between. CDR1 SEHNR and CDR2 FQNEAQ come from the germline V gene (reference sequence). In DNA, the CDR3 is TGTGCCAGCACAGCCCCCTCCACAGATACGCAGTATTTT. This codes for CASTAPSTDTQYF.

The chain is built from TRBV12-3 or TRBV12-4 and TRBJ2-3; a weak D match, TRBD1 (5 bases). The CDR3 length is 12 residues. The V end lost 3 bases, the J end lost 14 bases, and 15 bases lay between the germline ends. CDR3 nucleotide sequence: TGTGCCAGCAGTTTCATCCAGGGCAAGGGGTATTTT. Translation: CASSFIQGKGYF.

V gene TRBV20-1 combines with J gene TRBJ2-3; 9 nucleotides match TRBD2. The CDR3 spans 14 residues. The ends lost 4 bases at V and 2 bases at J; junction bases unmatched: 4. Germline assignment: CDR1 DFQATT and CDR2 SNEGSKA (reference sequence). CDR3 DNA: TGCAGTGCTAAAGCGGGGGGTCCCACAGATACGCAGTATTTT. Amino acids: CSAKAGGPTDTQYF.

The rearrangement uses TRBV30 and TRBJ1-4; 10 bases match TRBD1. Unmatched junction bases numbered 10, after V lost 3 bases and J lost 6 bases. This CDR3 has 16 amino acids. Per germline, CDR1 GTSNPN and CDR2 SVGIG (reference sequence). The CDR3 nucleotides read TGTGCCTGGAGCGGATCGACAGGGGGCGCCGATGAAAAACTGTTTTTT. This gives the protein CAWSGSTGGADEKLFF.

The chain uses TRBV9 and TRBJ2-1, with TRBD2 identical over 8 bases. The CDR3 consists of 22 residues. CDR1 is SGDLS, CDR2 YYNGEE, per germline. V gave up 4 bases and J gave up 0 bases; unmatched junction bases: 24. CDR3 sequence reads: CASSPPLVWLAGSGGSYNEQFF. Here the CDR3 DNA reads TGTGCCAGCAGCCCTCCACTGGTTTGGCTAGCGGGTAGTGGGGGCTCCTACAATGAGCAGTTCTTC.

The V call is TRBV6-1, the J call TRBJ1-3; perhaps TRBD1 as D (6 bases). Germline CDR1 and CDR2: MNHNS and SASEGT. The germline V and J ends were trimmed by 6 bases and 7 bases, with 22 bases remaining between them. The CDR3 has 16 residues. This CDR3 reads CASSSRRDTHSNTIYF. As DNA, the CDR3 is TGTGCCAGCAGCTCCCGGCGGGACACCCACTCCAACACCATATATTTT.

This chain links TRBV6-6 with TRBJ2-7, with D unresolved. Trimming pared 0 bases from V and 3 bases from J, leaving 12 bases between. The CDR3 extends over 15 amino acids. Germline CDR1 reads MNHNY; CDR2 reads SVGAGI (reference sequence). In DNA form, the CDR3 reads TGTGCCAGCAGTTACTCGCCTACAGCTAACTACGAGCAGTACTTC. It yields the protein CASSYSPTANYEQYF.

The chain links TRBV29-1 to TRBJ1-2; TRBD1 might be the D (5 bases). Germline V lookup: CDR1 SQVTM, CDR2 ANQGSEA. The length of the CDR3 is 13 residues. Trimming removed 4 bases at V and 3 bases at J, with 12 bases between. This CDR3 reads CSVGDDWDYGYTF. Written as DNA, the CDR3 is TGCAGCGTTGGGGACGATTGGGACTATGGCTACACCTTC.

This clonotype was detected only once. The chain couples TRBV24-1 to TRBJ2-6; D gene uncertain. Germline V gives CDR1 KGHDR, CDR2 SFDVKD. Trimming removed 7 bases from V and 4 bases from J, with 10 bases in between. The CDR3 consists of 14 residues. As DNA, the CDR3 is TGTGCCACCAGGTCGGGTTCAGGGGCCAACGTCCTGACTTTC. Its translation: CATRSGSGANVLTF.